Below, 13 T cell receptor beta chains from the same sample are listed, as sequenced in a study of neoadjuvant nivolumab and ipilimumab in lung cancer. Here immunoSEQ multiplex PCR was the method, and the copy in TCRdb shows in-frame clones only, minus some. The sample shows more than 40,000 clones, around 88% of them seen only once. Here the sequenced sample was blood, taken before neoadjuvant nivolumab, alone or with ipilimumab. All receptors derive from an adult with non-small cell lung cancer. Some clones in this sample may be carry-over from other donors' samples.

This chain uses TRBV5-1 with TRBJ1-2; 7 positions match TRBD1. This CDR3 is 14 amino acids long. With V trimmed by 3 bases and J by 5 bases, 7 bases remained unmatched. Per the germline V gene, CDR1 is SGHRS and CDR2 is YFSETQ. The CDR3 spells CASSSGQEPYGYTF. In DNA form, the CDR3 reads TGCGCCAGCAGCTCAGGACAGGAACCATATGGCTACACCTTC.

The chain carries TRBV30 and TRBJ2-7, with D possibly matching TRBD2 (5 bases). The V gene's germline CDR1 is GTSNPN and CDR2 SVGIG (reference sequence). This CDR3 has 13 residues. The V gene lost 2 bases and the J gene lost 0 bases, with 8 bases spanning the gap. The CDR3 bases are TGTGCCTGGAGTAATGGACTCTCCTACGAGCAGTACTTC. It codes for CAWSNGLSYEQYF.

The chain is built from TRBV5-1 and TRBJ2-1; tentatively, D is TRBD2 (5 bases). The CDR3 spans 14 residues. Germline V gene data show CDR1 as SGHRS and CDR2 as YFSETQ. The germline V and J ends were trimmed by 4 bases and 5 bases, with 13 bases remaining between them. CDR3 sequence (DNA): TGCGCCAGCAGCGCGGCGGGTCGGGACAATGAGCAGTTCTTC. Translated, it gives CASSAAGRDNEQFF. The whole variable domain, filled in from reference TRBV5-1 and TRBJ2-1, reads KAGVTQTPRYLIKTRGQQVTLSCSPISGHRSVSWYQQTPGQGLQFLFEYFSETQRNKGNFPGRFSGRQFSNSRSEMNVSTLELGDSALYLCASSAAGRDNEQFFGPGTRLTVL.

V is TRBV15 and J is TRBJ1-2, with 8 bases that match TRBD1. The trim removed 4 bases at V and 3 bases at J, leaving 22 bases unmatched. Germline assignment: CDR1 LNHNV and CDR2 YYDKDF (reference sequence). The CDR3 is 20 residues long. The CDR3 protein is CATSTAARTSSDRAYYGYTF. The CDR3 nucleotides are TGTGCCACCAGCACCGCTGCCCGGACATCCTCGGACAGGGCCTACTATGGCTACACCTTC.

This clone was seen a single time. In nucleotides, the CDR3 is TGTGCCAGCAGCTTACTCGGACTAGCGGGAGAAAGATCGACAGATACGCAGTATTTT. Translated, it gives CASSLLGLAGERSTDTQYF. The gene calls are TRBV7-9 and TRBJ2-3; 13 nucleotides agree with TRBD2. CDR3 length: 19 residues. Germline-derived CDR1 and CDR2 are SEHNR and FQNEAQ (reference sequence). Unmatched junction bases numbered 11, after V lost 2 bases and J lost 3 bases.

The chain combines TRBV4-1 with TRBJ1-2; D is unclear. CDR1 MGHRA and CDR2 YSYEKL come from the germline V gene. V was pared by 0 bases and J by 4 bases, with 15 bases between. The CDR3 totals 16 residues. In DNA form, the CDR3 reads TGCGCCAGCAGCCAAGAAATAGGTCGCACCCCCTATGGCTACACCTTC. It translates to CASSQEIGRTPYGYTF.

This clone occurred once. The CDR3 bases are TGTGCCAGCAGGACCGGGGACCGGCGGGAGGGCCAGTACTTC. Translation gives CASRTGDRREGQYF. The chain links TRBV2 to TRBJ2-5; TRBD2 agrees at 9 bases. The CDR3 has 14 amino acids. Per germline, CDR1 SNHLY and CDR2 FYNNEI. The junction had 12 bases not matched to a gene; V was cut back by 6 bases and J by 10 bases.

The rearrangement links TRBV18 to TRBJ1-1; maybe TRBD1 (5 bases). Germline CDR1 KGHSH, CDR2 LQKENI. CDR3 length: 13 amino acids. The V and J ends lost 3 bases and 0 bases respectively, with 5 bases between them. The CDR3 nucleotides read TGTGCCAGCTCACCGACAGTGAACACTGAAGCTTTCTTT. This codes for CASSPTVNTEAFF.

This chain links TRBV27 with TRBJ1-2; D remains ambiguous. This CDR3 has 13 residues. Trimming removed 4 bases at V and 3 bases at J, with 9 bases between. CDR1 is MNHEY and CDR2 is SMNVEV in the germline V gene (reference sequence). CDR3 loop: CASSSRPYYGYTF. The CDR3 nucleotides are TGTGCCAGCAGTTCCCGACCGTACTATGGCTACACCTTC.

CDR3 loop: CATSRDSSTTGIEQYF. The CDR3 DNA reads TGTGCCACCAGCAGAGACTCCTCCACCACAGGGATCGAGCAGTACTTC. The J gene is TRBJ2-7, the V gene TRBV15; D perhaps matches TRBD1 (6 bases). There are 16 residues in the CDR3. V lost 0 bases and J lost 6, with 18 bases in between. Looked up from germline, CDR1 is LNHNV and CDR2 is YYDKDF (reference sequence).

This rearrangement joins TRBV5-1 to TRBJ2-2; 8 bases match TRBD2. J was trimmed by 6 bases and V by 4 bases; bases with no gene match: 5. The germline V gene encodes CDR1 SGHRS and CDR2 YFSETQ. There are 14 residues in the CDR3. The CDR3 reads CASSGLAGPGELFF. The CDR3 nucleotides are TGCGCCAGCAGCGGGCTAGCGGGCCCCGGGGAGCTGTTTTTT.

The genes are TRBV18 and TRBJ2-7; no reliable D call. Germline V gene lookup returns CDR1 KGHSH and CDR2 LQKENI. The V and J ends lost 3 bases and 3 bases respectively, with 9 bases between them. This CDR3 spans 13 amino acids. The CDR3 loop reads CASSPGGNYEQYF. In DNA form, the CDR3 reads TGTGCCAGCTCACCGGGCGGTAACTACGAGCAGTACTTC.

The chain couples TRBV11-2 to TRBJ2-2, with D tentatively TRBD1 (5 bases). CDR3 length equals 14 residues. The V end lost 3 bases, the J end lost 6 bases, and 11 bases lay between the germline ends. CDR1 and CDR2 from the germline V gene are SGHAT and FQNNGV. This CDR3 is CASSFRRVAGELFF. The CDR3 region has the DNA TGTGCCAGCAGCTTCCGCAGGGTGGCCGGGGAGCTGTTTTTT.